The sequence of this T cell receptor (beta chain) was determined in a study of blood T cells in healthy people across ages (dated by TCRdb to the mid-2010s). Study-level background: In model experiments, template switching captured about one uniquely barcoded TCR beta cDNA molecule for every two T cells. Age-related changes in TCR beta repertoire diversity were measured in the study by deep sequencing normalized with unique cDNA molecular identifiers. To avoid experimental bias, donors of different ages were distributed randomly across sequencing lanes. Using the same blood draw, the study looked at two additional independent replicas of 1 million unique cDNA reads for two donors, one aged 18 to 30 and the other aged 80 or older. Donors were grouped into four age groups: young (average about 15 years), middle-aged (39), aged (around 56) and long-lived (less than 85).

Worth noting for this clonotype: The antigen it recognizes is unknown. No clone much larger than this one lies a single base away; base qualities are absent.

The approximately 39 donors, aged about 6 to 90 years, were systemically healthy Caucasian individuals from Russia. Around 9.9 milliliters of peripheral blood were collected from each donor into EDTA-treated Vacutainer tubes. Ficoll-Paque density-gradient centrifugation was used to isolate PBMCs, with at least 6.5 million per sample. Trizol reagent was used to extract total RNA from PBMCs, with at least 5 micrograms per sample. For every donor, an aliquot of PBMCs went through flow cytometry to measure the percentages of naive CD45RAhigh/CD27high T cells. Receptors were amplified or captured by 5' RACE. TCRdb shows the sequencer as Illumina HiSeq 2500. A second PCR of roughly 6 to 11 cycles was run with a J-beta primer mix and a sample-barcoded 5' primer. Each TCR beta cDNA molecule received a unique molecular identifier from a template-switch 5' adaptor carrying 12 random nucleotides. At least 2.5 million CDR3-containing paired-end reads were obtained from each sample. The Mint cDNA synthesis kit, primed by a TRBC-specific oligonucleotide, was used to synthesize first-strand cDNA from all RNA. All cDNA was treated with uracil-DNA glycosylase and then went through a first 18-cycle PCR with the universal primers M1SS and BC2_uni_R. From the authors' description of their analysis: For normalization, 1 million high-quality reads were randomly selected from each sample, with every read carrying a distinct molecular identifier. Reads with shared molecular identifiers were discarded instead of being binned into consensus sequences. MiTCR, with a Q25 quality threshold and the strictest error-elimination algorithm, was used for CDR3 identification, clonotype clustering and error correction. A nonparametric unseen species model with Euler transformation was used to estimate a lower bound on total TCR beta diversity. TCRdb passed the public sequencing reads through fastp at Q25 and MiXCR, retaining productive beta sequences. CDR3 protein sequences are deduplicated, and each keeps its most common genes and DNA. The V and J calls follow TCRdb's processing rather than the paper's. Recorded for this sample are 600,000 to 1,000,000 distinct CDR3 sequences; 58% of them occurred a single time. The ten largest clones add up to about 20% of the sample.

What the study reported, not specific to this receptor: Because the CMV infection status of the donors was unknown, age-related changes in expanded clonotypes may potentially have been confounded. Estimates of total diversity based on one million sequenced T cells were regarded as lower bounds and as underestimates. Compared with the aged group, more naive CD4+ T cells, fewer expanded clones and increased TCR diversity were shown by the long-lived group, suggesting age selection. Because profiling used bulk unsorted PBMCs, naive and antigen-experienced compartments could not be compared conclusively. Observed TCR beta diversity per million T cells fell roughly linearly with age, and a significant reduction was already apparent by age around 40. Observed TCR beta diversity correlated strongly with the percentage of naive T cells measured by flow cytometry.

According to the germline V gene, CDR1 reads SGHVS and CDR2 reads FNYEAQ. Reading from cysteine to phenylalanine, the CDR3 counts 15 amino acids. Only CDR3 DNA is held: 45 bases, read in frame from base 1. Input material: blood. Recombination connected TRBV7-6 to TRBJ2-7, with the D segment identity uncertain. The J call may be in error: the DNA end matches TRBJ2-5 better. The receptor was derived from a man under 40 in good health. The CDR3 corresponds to CASSPTRSWEETQYF. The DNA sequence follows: TGTGCCAGCAGCCCCACCAGATCCTGGGAAGAGACCCAGTACTTC.